The 9 T cell receptor beta chains below were found in one sample sequenced in a study of shared clonotypes between healthy human individuals. Naive CD8 cells lacked CD45RO, underwent positive selection for CCR7 and left out terminally differentiated effector memory CD45RA+ cells. Using immunoSEQ multiplex PCR, the repertoire was profiled, and TCRdb retains in-frame clones only, with some absent. This table has hundreds of thousands of clones, about 95% appearing once. Sequencing was carried out using naive CD8+ T cells sorted from blood. The receptors come from a woman in her thirties in good health.

The V gene is TRBV7-9, the J gene TRBJ2-1; 7 bases align to TRBD1. The CDR3 loop spans 15 amino acids. Germline-derived CDR1 and CDR2 are SEHNR and FQNEAQ (reference sequence). The trim removed 4 bases at V and 8 bases at J, leaving 11 bases unmatched. The CDR3 nucleotides read TGTGCCAGCAGCTCACCTAAAGGGGGCAAGGATGAGCAGTTCTTC. Protein product: CASSSPKGGKDEQFF.

The V and J genes are TRBV27 and TRBJ1-5; a weak D match, TRBD1 (5 bases). V was shortened by 5 bases and J by 5 bases, with 13 bases between the two germline ends. Germline V CDR1 and CDR2: MNHEY, SMNVEV (reference sequence). There are 14 residues in the CDR3. The CDR3 region has the DNA TGTGCCAGCAGTACGGGACGGGGCGATCAGCCCCAGCATTTT. This encodes CASSTGRGDQPQHF.

The gene calls are TRBV4-1 and TRBJ1-4, with 8 bases identical to TRBD1. Germline V lookup: CDR1 MGHRA, CDR2 YSYEKL. The CDR3 runs to 17 residues. Losses at the gene ends were 0 bases for V and 6 bases for J; bases not matched to a gene: 9. CDR3 in DNA: TGCGCCAGCAGCCAAGATTCCGAACAGGGGGTGTATGAAAAACTGTTTTTT. Its translation: CASSQDSEQGVYEKLFF.

This chain joins TRBV28 and TRBJ1-5; no reliable D call. V was pared by 5 bases and J by 4 bases, with 12 bases between. The CDR3 runs 14 residues. Germline V gene lookup returns CDR1 MDHEN and CDR2 SYDVKM. CDR3 DNA: TGTGCCAGCAGTCCCGAGTGGGCAAATCAGCCCCAGCATTTT. Protein sequence: CASSPEWANQPQHF.

The chain has TRBV5-5 and TRBJ2-1; 9 bases align to TRBD1. This CDR3 region has 15 residues. Losses at the gene ends were 5 bases for V and 3 bases for J; bases not matched to a gene: 6. Germline CDR1 is SGHKS and CDR2 is YYEKEE (reference sequence). This CDR3 reads CASRTPGQGYNEQFF. For the CDR3, the DNA is TGTGCCAGCAGGACCCCGGGACAGGGCTACAATGAGCAGTTCTTC. The whole variable domain, filled in from reference TRBV5-5 and TRBJ2-1, reads DAGVTQSPTHLIKTRGQQVTLRCSPISGHKSVSWYQQVLGQGPQFIFQYYEKEERGRGNFPDRFSARQFPNYSSELNVNALLLGDSALYLCASRTPGQGYNEQFFGPGTRLTVL.

The chain is built from TRBV5-5 and TRBJ1-5; 8 bases match TRBD1. Trimming at V came to 5 bases and at J to 3 bases, leaving 7 bases not matched to a gene. The CDR3 length is 15 residues. Germline CDR1 SGHKS, CDR2 YYEKEE (reference sequence). CDR3 protein: CASRGTGGDNQPQHF. The CDR3 nucleotides read TGTGCCAGCAGGGGGACAGGAGGGGACAATCAGCCCCAGCATTTT.

The chain carries TRBV5-6 and TRBJ2-7; 11 bases are a match to TRBD2. With V trimmed by 2 bases and J by 0 bases, 10 bases remained unmatched. Germline V gene sequence: CDR1 SGHDT, CDR2 YYEEEE. This CDR3 is 18 amino acids long. In nucleotides, the CDR3 is TGTGCCAGCAGCTTAATGGCTAGCGGGAGGCCAAGCTCCTACGAGCAGTACTTC. It codes for CASSLMASGRPSSYEQYF.

The chain is built from TRBV27 and TRBJ2-7; 11 bases match TRBD2. The CDR3 extends over 17 amino acids. Germline CDR1 MNHEY, CDR2 SMNVEV (reference sequence). Trimming removed 4 bases from V and 0 bases from J; junction bases left unmatched: 8. The CDR3 sequence is CASSSGLAGWPSYEQYF. CDR3 sequence (DNA): TGTGCCAGCAGTTCCGGACTAGCGGGCTGGCCCTCCTACGAGCAGTACTTC.

The chain carries TRBV20-1 and TRBJ2-5; D possibly corresponds to TRBD2 (5 bases). The assigned J gene may be wrong: the sequence end matches TRBJ2-7 better. The CDR3 runs to 11 residues. The germline CDR1 and CDR2 sequences are DFQATT and SNEGSKA (reference sequence). The DNA of the CDR3 is TGCAGTGCTAGGTTGGGAGTCGAGCAGTACTTC. Encoded protein: CSARLGVEQYF.